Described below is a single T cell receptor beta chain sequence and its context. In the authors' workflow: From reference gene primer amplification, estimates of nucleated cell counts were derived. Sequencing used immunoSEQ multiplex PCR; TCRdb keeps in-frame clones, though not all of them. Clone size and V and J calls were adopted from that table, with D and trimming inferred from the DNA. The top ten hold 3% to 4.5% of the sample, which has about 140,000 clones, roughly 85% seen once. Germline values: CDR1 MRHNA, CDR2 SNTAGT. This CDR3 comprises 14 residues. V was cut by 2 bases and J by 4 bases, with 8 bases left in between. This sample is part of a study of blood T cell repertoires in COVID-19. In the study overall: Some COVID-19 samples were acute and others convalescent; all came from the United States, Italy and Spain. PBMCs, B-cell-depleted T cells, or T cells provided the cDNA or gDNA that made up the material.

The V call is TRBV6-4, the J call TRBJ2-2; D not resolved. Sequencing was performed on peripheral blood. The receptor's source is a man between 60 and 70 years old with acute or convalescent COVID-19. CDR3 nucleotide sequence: TGTGCCAGCAGTGACGAACTCGGCACCGGGGAGCTGTTTTTT. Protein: CASSDELGTGELFF.